One sample yielded the 32 T cell receptor beta chains listed below, sequenced in a study of blood T cell repertoires in COVID-19. Clones were sequenced by immunoSEQ multiplex PCR, and TCRdb holds only the in-frame ones, with some missing. This sample has about 230,000 clones; more than 65% occur once, and the top ten carry about 2%. The source material was peripheral blood. The receptors originated from a middle-aged man who had recovered from COVID-19.

The rearrangement uses TRBV30 and TRBJ2-7; 14 positions agree with TRBD2. Germline V gene data show CDR1 as GTSNPN and CDR2 as SVGIG (reference sequence). This CDR3 spans 15 amino acids. Unmatched junction bases numbered 5, after V lost 2 bases and J lost 5 bases. The CDR3 nucleotides are TGTGCCTGGAGTCGTGGGACTAGCGGGAGCGACGAGCAGTACTTC. Amino acids: CAWSRGTSGSDEQYF.

This sequence joins TRBV5-1 and TRBJ2-1; 14 nucleotides agree with TRBD2. Germline V gene data show CDR1 as SGHRS and CDR2 as YFSETQ. V shed 3 bases and J 12 bases; nucleotides not matched to a gene: 11. The CDR3 extends over 16 amino acids. CDR3 residues: CASSSNPGLAGAGQFF. CDR3 sequence (DNA): TGCGCCAGCAGCTCGAACCCGGGACTAGCGGGAGCGGGGCAGTTCTTC.

The V and J genes are TRBV7-2 and TRBJ1-3, with D perhaps matching TRBD1 (5 bases). Germline lookup yields CDR1 SGHTA and CDR2 FQGNSA. The CDR3 covers 14 residues. The CDR3 DNA reads as TGTGCAGAAAAACAGGACCCGTCTGGAAACACCATATATTTT. This codes for CAEKQDPSGNTIYF. The full variable domain, rest sourced from reference TRBV7-2 and TRBJ1-3, is GAGVSQSPSNKVTEKGKDVELRCDPISGHTALYWYRQSLGQGLEFLIYFQGNSAPDKSGLPSDRFSAERTGGSVSTLTIQRTQQEDSAVYLCAEKQDPSGNTIYFGEGSWLTVV.

V gene TRBV4-3 combines with J gene TRBJ1-1; weak D call: TRBD1 (6 bases). This CDR3 comprises 15 residues. V lost 0 bases to trimming and J lost 5 bases, with 13 bases between them. Germline loops: CDR1 LGHNA, CDR2 YSLEER. The CDR3 sequence is CASSQESQGQTEAFF. CDR3 in DNA: TGCGCCAGCAGCCAAGAGTCGCAGGGACAAACTGAAGCTTTCTTT.

This clone has a handful of counts. The V gene is TRBV5-1, the J gene TRBJ2-1; 9 bases fit TRBD1. CDR1 is SGHRS and CDR2 is YFSETQ in the germline V gene. J was trimmed by 8 bases and V by 3 bases; bases with no gene match: 6. The CDR3 is 14 amino acids. The CDR3 is CASSWGQGDDEQFF. CDR3 bases: TGCGCCAGCAGCTGGGGACAGGGCGACGATGAGCAGTTCTTC.

J is TRBJ2-2 and V is TRBV5-6; 8 nucleotides align to TRBD1. The CDR3 is made up of 14 amino acids. Germline V gene lookup returns CDR1 SGHDT and CDR2 YYEEEE. After removal of 3 bases from V and 5 bases from J, the junction contained 3 bases not matched to a gene. The CDR3 spells CASSSNRGTGELFF. The CDR3, as DNA: TGTGCCAGCAGCTCCAACAGGGGGACCGGGGAGCTGTTTTTT.

This sequence joins TRBV2 and TRBJ2-7; a weak D match, TRBD2 (5 bases). V dropped 3 bases and J dropped 3 bases, with 12 bases sitting between them. Germline CDR1 and CDR2: SNHLY and FYNNEI. This CDR3 is 14 amino acids long. CDR3 sequence: CASSDRMGSYEQYF. The CDR3 DNA follows: TGTGCCAGCAGTGATCGGATGGGGAGCTACGAGCAGTACTTC.

The chain is built from TRBV3-1 (or the pseudogene TRBV3-2) and TRBJ2-1, with 7 bases fitting TRBD2. Germline V CDR1 and CDR2: LGHDT, YNNKEL (reference sequence). Unmatched junction bases numbered 0, after V lost 1 base and J lost 9 bases. The CDR3 spans 12 residues. For the CDR3, the DNA is TGTGCCAGCAGCCAAGCGGGAGGTGAGCAGTTCTTC. Its translation: CASSQAGGEQFF.

The chain joins TRBV2 to TRBJ2-5; D remains unclear. Germline-derived CDR1 and CDR2 are SNHLY and FYNNEI. The CDR3 length is 15 residues. Trimming pared 7 bases from V and 4 bases from J, leaving 19 bases between. The CDR3 nucleotides read TGTGCCAGCACCCCAAGCGCAATCACGGGAGAGACCCAGTACTTC. Translation gives CASTPSAITGETQYF.

The genes are TRBV5-4 and TRBJ2-7, with a weak D call TRBD1 (5 bases). This CDR3 has 14 amino acids. The V end was cut by 6 bases, the J end by 5 bases, with 18 bases between. Germline CDR1 and CDR2: SGHNT and YYREEE (reference sequence). The CDR3 protein is CASNLMDTSDEQYF. CDR3 DNA: TGTGCCAGCAACCTGATGGACACCAGTGACGAGCAGTACTTC.

The chain employs TRBV7-6 and TRBJ2-7; 8 positions agree with TRBD1. The CDR3 spans 15 residues. Germline V gene sequence: CDR1 SGHVS, CDR2 FNYEAQ. The J segment lost 3 bases and the V segment lost 5 bases, leaving 9 bases of the junction unmatched. CDR3 sequence: CASSPRTGNIYEQYF. The CDR3 region has the DNA TGTGCCAGCAGCCCCCGGACAGGGAATATCTACGAGCAGTACTTC.

The chain links TRBV10-3 to TRBJ2-3, with D possibly matching TRBD2 (5 bases). V was clipped by 4 bases and J by 0 bases, with 14 bases between them. The CDR3 has 16 residues. In germline, CDR1 is ENHRY, CDR2 SYGVKD. The DNA for the CDR3 is TGTGCCATCAGTGGGACCGGAGGATCTAGCACAGATACGCAGTATTTT. It codes for CAISGTGGSSTDTQYF.

The genes are TRBV5-1 and TRBJ1-1, with D perhaps TRBD1 (5 bases). Germline loops: CDR1 SGHRS, CDR2 YFSETQ. Trimming took off 4 bases at V and 0 bases at J, with 13 bases between the two ends. The CDR3 is 15 amino acids. The CDR3 DNA is TGCGCCAGCAGCATGGGGCTGGTTCTGAACACTGAAGCTTTCTTT. Protein sequence: CASSMGLVLNTEAFF.

The chain couples TRBV6-5 to TRBJ1-2, with D maybe TRBD1 (5 bases). The CDR3 is made up of 12 amino acids. The ends were cut back, 7 bases at V and 7 bases at J, with 13 bases in the middle. Germline CDR1 MNHEY, CDR2 SVGAGI. The CDR3 region is CASTQDIGGYTF. CDR3 sequence (DNA): TGTGCCAGCACTCAGGACATCGGTGGCTACACCTTC.

The chain links TRBV20-1 to TRBJ1-2; 7 bases are a match to TRBD1. The CDR3 is 11 amino acids. J gave up 4 bases and V 4 bases, and 0 bases lay outside the gene matches. The germline V gene has CDR1 DFQATT and CDR2 SNEGSKA (reference sequence). CDR3 region: CSATGGYGYTF. The CDR3 DNA is TGCAGTGCTACAGGGGGCTATGGCTACACCTTC.

A few counts support this clone. This chain connects TRBV5-1 to TRBJ2-3, with TRBD1 identical over 9 bases. The germline V gene encodes CDR1 SGHRS and CDR2 YFSETQ. V was clipped by 7 bases and J by 4 bases; unmatched bases: 13. CDR3 length equals 16 residues. The CDR3, as DNA: TGCGCCAGCGGAGGATCGGGACAGGGTCTGCCAGATACGCAGTATTTT. It encodes CASGGSGQGLPDTQYF.

The chain links TRBV5-1 to TRBJ1-5, with no clear D. Germline V gene data show CDR1 as SGHRS and CDR2 as YFSETQ. There are 14 residues in the CDR3. Trimming shortened V by 0 bases and J by 2 bases, and 6 bases separated the two germline ends. In DNA form, the CDR3 reads TGCGCCAGCAGCTTGGAAGGAGGCAATCAGCCCCAGCATTTT. As protein: CASSLEGGNQPQHF.

This clone has a single count. The chain has TRBV5-4 and TRBJ2-7; TRBD1 matches 9 bases. The CDR3 has 16 amino acids. Trimming removed 0 bases from V and 2 bases from J; junction bases left unmatched: 6. Germline values: CDR1 SGHNT, CDR2 YYREEE (reference sequence). CDR3 nucleotides: TGTGCCAGCAGCTTGGACCCAACAGGGGGCCCCTACGAGCAGTACTTC. This codes for CASSLDPTGGPYEQYF.

The gene calls are TRBV3-1 (or the pseudogene TRBV3-2) and TRBJ1-5, with D unclear. Between the trimmed V and J ends, which lost 5 bases and 10 bases, there was a span of 18 bases. CDR1 and CDR2 from the germline V gene are LGHDT and YNNKEL (reference sequence). The CDR3 loop spans 14 amino acids. The CDR3 DNA is TGTGCCAGCAGCTCAAGCCCTCGGAGATATCCCCAGCATTTT. Encoded protein: CASSSSPRRYPQHF.

This clone occurred a few times. The rearrangement uses TRBV12-3 or TRBV12-4 and TRBJ2-3; D gene unclear. Trimming removed 6 bases at V and 6 bases at J, with 7 bases between. This CDR3 comprises 11 residues. The CDR3 DNA is TGTGCCAGCAGCAGGTCGGATACGCAGTATTTT. It codes for CASSRSDTQYF.

The chain employs TRBV7-2 and TRBJ2-7, with D uncertain. Germline CDR1 and CDR2: SGHTA and FQGNSA. The CDR3 is 14 amino acids. The V end was cut by 0 bases, the J end by 2 bases, with 8 bases between. The CDR3 spells CASSLATGAYEQYF. The DNA for the CDR3 is TGTGCCAGCAGCTTAGCGACCGGAGCCTACGAGCAGTACTTC.

V and J are TRBV7-2 and TRBJ2-7; D perhaps matches TRBD1 (5 bases). CDR1 is SGHTA, CDR2 FQGNSA, per germline. The V end lost 2 bases, the J end lost 4 bases, and 6 bases lay between the germline ends. The CDR3 runs to 12 residues. Written as DNA, the CDR3 is TGTGCCAGCAGCTTACAGGGTTACGAGCAGTACTTC. Amino acids: CASSLQGYEQYF.

V and J are TRBV14 and TRBJ1-2; D is perhaps TRBD1 (5 bases). There are 13 residues in the CDR3. The germline V gene encodes CDR1 SGHDN and CDR2 FVKESK. V dropped 1 base and J dropped 7 bases, with 10 bases sitting between them. The CDR3 coding sequence is TGTGCCAGCAGCCAAGCGGAGGGACTTGGCTACACCTTC. Amino acids: CASSQAEGLGYTF.

This CDR3 reads CASSQRVSGRGDTQYF. The CDR3 bases are TGCGCCAGCAGCCAGCGAGTTAGCGGCCGGGGAGATACGCAGTATTTT. The chain employs TRBV4-1 and TRBJ2-3, with D possibly TRBD2 on 6 matching bases. The CDR3 length is 16 residues. CDR1 MGHRA and CDR2 YSYEKL come from the germline V gene. V was shortened by 3 bases and J by 5 bases, with 18 bases between the two germline ends.

The rearrangement joins TRBV11-2 to TRBJ1-1; unclear D gene. CDR3 length: 12 residues. Per germline, CDR1 SGHAT and CDR2 FQNNGV. Trimming took 2 bases from V and 2 from J, leaving 3 bases between them. The CDR3 bases are TGTGCCAGCAGCTTACTTAACACTGAAGCTTTCTTT. Translating it yields CASSLLNTEAFF.

This chain joins TRBV7-8 and TRBJ2-7; D is possibly TRBD2 (5 bases). The germline gives CDR1 SGHVS, CDR2 FQNEAQ. The CDR3 has 16 residues. Deletions cut 5 bases from V and 0 bases from J, with 17 bases between. The CDR3 coding sequence is TGTGCCAGCAGCCCCGATTTGGAGCGGAGCTCCTACGAGCAGTACTTC. It encodes CASSPDLERSSYEQYF.

The V and J genes are TRBV5-6 and TRBJ2-1, with no clear D. CDR1 and CDR2 (germline): SGHDT, YYEEEE. Trimming cost V 3 bases and J 4 bases, with 2 bases left between them. This CDR3 spans 11 amino acids. CDR3: CASSSYNEQFF. The CDR3 DNA is TGTGCCAGCAGCTCATACAATGAGCAGTTCTTC.

This sequence joins TRBV5-1 and TRBJ2-7; 8 bases map to TRBD1. With V trimmed by 4 bases and J by 1 base, 7 bases remained unmatched. The CDR3 is 15 residues long. The germline CDR1 and CDR2 sequences are SGHRS and YFSETQ. The CDR3 loop reads CASSPGQGGSYEQYF. The CDR3, as DNA: TGCGCCAGCAGCCCTGGACAGGGCGGGTCCTACGAGCAGTACTTC.

The J gene is TRBJ2-1, the V gene TRBV4-3; 7 bases are shared with TRBD2. The V segment lost 0 bases and the J segment 8 bases; nucleotides outside the gene matches: 7. The germline V gene has CDR1 LGHNA and CDR2 YSLEER. The CDR3 runs 15 residues. CDR3 in DNA: TGCGCCAGCAGCCAAGATCTTGGGGGGGTTGATGAGCAGTTCTTC. Translating it yields CASSQDLGGVDEQFF.

The chain links TRBV4-1 to TRBJ1-2; 9 nucleotides match TRBD1. The junction had 6 bases not matched to a gene; V was cut back by 2 bases and J by 2 bases. Per the germline V gene, CDR1 is MGHRA and CDR2 is YSYEKL. This CDR3 has 16 residues. CDR3 sequence reads: CASSQMGQGVNYGYTF. CDR3 DNA sequence: TGCGCCAGCAGCCAAATGGGACAGGGAGTAAACTATGGCTACACCTTC.

This chain uses TRBV9 with TRBJ2-3; TRBD1 agrees at 7 bases. This CDR3 is built from 13 residues. Germline loops: CDR1 SGDLS, CDR2 YYNGEE. Trimming at V came to 4 bases and at J to 3 bases, leaving 2 bases not matched to a gene. The CDR3 loop is CASSLTGTDTQYF. Here the CDR3 DNA reads TGTGCCAGCAGCTTGACAGGGACAGATACGCAGTATTTT.

The V gene is TRBV10-1, the J gene TRBJ1-1; TRBD1 is a possible D gene (6 bases). The V end was cut by 7 bases, the J end by 3 bases, with 12 bases between. Germline V gives CDR1 WNHNN, CDR2 SYGVQD (reference sequence). CDR3 length: 13 residues. CDR3 in amino acids: CASMRQEDTEAFF. The CDR3 coding sequence is TGCGCCAGCATGAGACAGGAGGACACTGAAGCTTTCTTT.